The entry that follows covers one T cell receptor beta chain sequence. The antigen is not known. Libraries were prepared by immunoSEQ multiplex PCR; TCRdb keeps only in-frame clonotypes and omits some of them. Of hundreds of thousands of clones in the sample, more than 85% were seen once. These data come from a study of brain T cells in children with intractable seizures. Broader study findings: Pre- and post-surgery blood differed in depth, so pre-surgery absences may be undersampling.

The V segment lost 0 bases and the J segment 3 bases; nucleotides outside the gene matches: 5. The length of the CDR3 is 16 residues. Germline lookup yields CDR1 LGHNA and CDR2 YNFKEQ. Time point meaning: blood from clinic visit 5 months post-surgery; TSC patient then seizure free. Before surgery, patients took at least one anti-epileptic drug. The source of this sequence is a boy in the first two years of life with tuberous sclerosis and intractable seizures. V usage is TRBV4-2 and J usage is TRBJ1-3, with 7 bases lining up with TRBD1. The sample in question was peripheral blood, obtained roughly 5 months after surgery. CDR3 in amino acids: CASSQDLRGDGNTIYF. The CDR3 bases are TGTGCCAGCAGCCAAGACCTCAGGGGGGATGGAAACACCATATATTTT.